Each of the 31 T cell receptor beta chains below was sequenced from the same sample in a study of neoadjuvant anti-PD-1 for oral cavity cancer. Only in-frame clones appear in the TCRdb table, and some are missing; sequencing was by immunoSEQ multiplex PCR. In the table there are tens of thousands of clones, around 83% of which are singletons. The specimen was PBMCs, collected before nivolumab (anti-PD-1) treatment. The receptors originated from a person between 35 and 79 years old with oral cavity squamous cell carcinoma.

The CDR3 DNA reads as TGTGCCAGCAGCCAGGACAGAGGCTACACCTTC. It yields the protein CASSQDRGYTF. This chain links TRBV2 with TRBJ1-2; TRBD1 might be the D (6 bases). V gave up 6 bases and J gave up 8 bases, with 10 bases separating them. CDR1 is SNHLY, CDR2 FYNNEI, per germline. There are 11 residues in the CDR3.

This clone was found a few times. The J gene is TRBJ2-1, the V gene TRBV6-1, with 15 bases identical to TRBD2. From germline, CDR1 is MNHNS and CDR2 SASEGT. The CDR3 runs to 15 residues. J lost 7 bases, V lost 8 bases, and 6 bases had no gene match. The CDR3 coding sequence is TGTGCCAGCCAGTTCGGGACTAGCGGGGGGAATGAGCAGTTCTTC. Protein sequence: CASQFGTSGGNEQFF.

This chain links TRBV19 with TRBJ1-1, with D possibly TRBD1 on 5 matching bases. Germline loops: CDR1 LNHDA, CDR2 SQIVND (reference sequence). Trimming shortened V by 7 bases and J by 0 bases, and 9 bases separated the two germline ends. The CDR3 is 13 amino acids. The CDR3 DNA follows: TGTGCCAGTACCAGGGAATTGAACACTGAAGCTTTCTTT. Its translation is CASTRELNTEAFF.

This chain links TRBV9 with TRBJ1-6; no clear D. The CDR3 consists of 13 residues. The V gene lost 4 bases and the J gene lost 14 bases, with 16 bases spanning the gap. Looked up from germline, CDR1 is SGDLS and CDR2 is YYNGEE. For the CDR3, the DNA is TGTGCCAGCAGCTCCCGGGCCCTGGGGTCCCTCCACTTT. Its translation is CASSSRALGSLHF.

CDR3 region: CASGVQQETQYF. Here the CDR3 DNA reads TGTGCCAGCGGGGTGCAACAAGAGACCCAGTACTTC. The chain is built from TRBV2 and TRBJ2-5, with unresolved D. CDR3 length: 12 amino acids. Germline CDR1 SNHLY, CDR2 FYNNEI. With 8 bases removed from V and 2 bases from J, the gap between germline ends came to 9 bases. The whole variable domain, remainder taken from reference TRBV2 and TRBJ2-5, is EPEVTQTPSHQVTQMGQEVILRCVPISNHLYFYWYRQILGQKVEFLVSFYNNEISEKSEIFDDQFSVERPDGSNFTLKIRSTKLEDSAMYFCASGVQQETQYFGPGTRLLVL.

The V gene is TRBV27, the J gene TRBJ1-2; unclear D gene. This CDR3 region has 13 residues. Trimming left V 5 bases short and J 8 bases short, with 15 bases between. The V gene's germline CDR1 is MNHEY and CDR2 SMNVEV (reference sequence). The CDR3 DNA reads as TGTGCCAGCAGTCCATCTTCGGTGGAGGGCTACACCTTC. It specifies CASSPSSVEGYTF.

The chain is built from TRBV30 and TRBJ1-3; 12 nucleotides match TRBD1. Germline-derived CDR1 and CDR2 are GTSNPN and SVGIG (reference sequence). V lost 2 bases, J lost 5 bases, and 10 bases stayed unmatched. The CDR3 sequence is 17 residues long. Here the CDR3 DNA reads TGTGCCTGGAGTCCCCCGGGACAGGGGGCTTATAGAAACACCATATATTTT. This codes for CAWSPPGQGAYRNTIYF.

This clone has just a few counts. The rearrangement joins TRBV6-1 to TRBJ1-5; tentatively, D is TRBD1 (6 bases). Germline values: CDR1 MNHNS, CDR2 SASEGT. V was shortened by 2 bases and J by 1 base, with 9 bases between the two germline ends. The CDR3 runs 15 residues. The CDR3 DNA sequence: TGTGCCAGCAGTGAATGGGGGCACAGCAATCAGCCCCAGCATTTT. Translated: CASSEWGHSNQPQHF.

This chain joins TRBV11-2 and TRBJ2-2, with unresolved D. Per the germline V gene, CDR1 is SGHAT and CDR2 is FQNNGV. Trimming removed 6 bases from V and 2 bases from J, with 13 bases in between. The CDR3 runs to 15 residues. As DNA, the CDR3 is TGTGCCAGCAGACCAATAAGAATTAACACCGGGGAGCTGTTTTTT. Protein product: CASRPIRINTGELFF.

The J gene is TRBJ2-7, the V gene TRBV29-1; D possibly corresponds to TRBD2 (6 bases). There are 13 residues in the CDR3. Germline CDR1 SQVTM, CDR2 ANQGSEA. Trimming removed 6 bases at V and 2 bases at J, with 14 bases between. In DNA form, the CDR3 reads TGCAGCGTACTGGGACTGATGACCTACGAGCAGTACTTC. Protein product: CSVLGLMTYEQYF.

J is TRBJ1-1 and V is TRBV6-6; possibly TRBD1 for D (6 bases). The V and J ends lost 5 bases and 1 base respectively, with 14 bases between them. CDR1 and CDR2 (germline): MNHNY, SVGAGI (reference sequence). The CDR3 runs 15 residues. The CDR3 loop is CASSRTGQPNTEAFF. CDR3 nucleotides: TGTGCCAGCAGTCGAACAGGACAGCCGAACACTGAAGCTTTCTTT.

The genes are TRBV5-5 and TRBJ1-5; 7 bases agree with TRBD1. Germline trimming cut 0 bases from V and 6 bases from J; bases unmatched to any gene: 6. CDR3 length equals 15 residues. Germline CDR1 SGHKS, CDR2 YYEKEE (reference sequence). The CDR3 DNA sequence: TGTGCCAGCAGCTTGGAGGAGGGGGCGGTTCAGCCCCAGCATTTT. Translated: CASSLEEGAVQPQHF.

The chain has TRBV5-4 and TRBJ2-2, with 8 nucleotides matching TRBD1. The junction had 7 bases not matched to a gene; V was cut back by 4 bases and J by 5 bases. The CDR3 runs 15 residues. Germline V gene lookup returns CDR1 SGHNT and CDR2 YYREEE (reference sequence). The CDR3 here is CASSAQDRVTGELFF. The CDR3 DNA follows: TGTGCCAGCAGCGCCCAGGACAGGGTAACCGGGGAGCTGTTTTTT.

The chain couples TRBV27 to TRBJ1-6; D is undetermined. CDR1 is MNHEY and CDR2 is SMNVEV in the germline V gene (reference sequence). Trimming stripped 0 bases from V and 8 bases from J, with 17 bases between. The CDR3 sequence is 17 residues long. CDR3 DNA sequence: TGTGCCAGCAGTTTATCTGTTTCCGCGGGAGGATATTCACCCCTCCACTTT. Translating gives CASSLSVSAGGYSPLHF.

The chain joins TRBV7-3 to TRBJ2-2; no firm D call. CDR1 is SGHTA, CDR2 FQGTGA, per germline. Trimming removed 5 bases at V and 0 bases at J, with 13 bases between. The CDR3 runs 16 residues. CDR3 DNA sequence: TGTGCCAGCAGCCGGGTTGGTTGGCCGAACACCGGGGAGCTGTTTTTT. Its protein is CASSRVGWPNTGELFF.

The chain has TRBV2 and TRBJ1-3; no firm D call. Germline V gives CDR1 SNHLY, CDR2 FYNNEI. V lost 2 bases and J lost 0, with 8 bases in between. The CDR3 extends over 15 amino acids. In nucleotides, the CDR3 is TGTGCCAGCAGTGAATCCGGACCCTCTGGAAACACCATATATTTT. It specifies CASSESGPSGNTIYF.

The chain has TRBV7-9 and TRBJ2-3; 11 bases agree with TRBD2. Per germline, CDR1 SEHNR and CDR2 FQNEAQ (reference sequence). Trimming at V came to 3 bases and at J to 1 base, leaving 6 bases not matched to a gene. This CDR3 comprises 17 residues. CDR3 nucleotide sequence: TGTGCCAGCAGCTTCGTAGCGGGAGGGCCGGGCACAGATACGCAGTATTTT. Its translation: CASSFVAGGPGTDTQYF.

V gene TRBV30 combines with J gene TRBJ2-2; the match to TRBD1 covers 9 bases. The CDR3 consists of 19 residues. The trim removed 6 bases at V and 5 bases at J, leaving 22 bases unmatched. CDR1 is GTSNPN, CDR2 SVGIG, per germline (reference sequence). CDR3 amino acids: CACPTPRVDRGWETGELFF. The CDR3 nucleotides are TGTGCCTGTCCCACCCCCCGCGTGGACAGGGGATGGGAAACCGGGGAGCTGTTTTTT.

The genes are TRBV7-8 and TRBJ1-5; D remains unclear. CDR1 is SGHVS, CDR2 FQNEAQ, per germline. V lost 1 base, J lost 6 bases, and 7 bases lay in between. This CDR3 spans 13 amino acids. CDR3 loop: CASSLVGSQPQHF. In nucleotides, the CDR3 is TGTGCCAGCAGCTTAGTGGGGAGTCAGCCCCAGCATTTT.

This chain links TRBV28 with TRBJ2-7; 7 nucleotides align to TRBD1. Germline CDR1 MDHEN, CDR2 SYDVKM. The V and J ends lost 3 bases and 2 bases, in that order; junction bases with no gene match: 16. CDR3 length equals 18 residues. The CDR3 nucleotides are TGTGCCAGCAGTTTGACTCGGTTCGGGACAGAGTCAACCTACGAGCAGTACTTC. It codes for CASSLTRFGTESTYEQYF.

The chain recombines TRBV5-8 with TRBJ1-1, with D unresolved. This CDR3 is 14 amino acids long. The germline V gene has CDR1 SGHTS and CDR2 YDEGEE. The V gene lost 5 bases and the J gene lost 3 bases, with 14 bases spanning the gap. The CDR3 coding sequence is TGTGCCAGCAGAAGGGAGGGAGTGGACACTGAAGCTTTCTTT. Its protein product is CASRREGVDTEAFF.

The rearrangement uses TRBV28 and TRBJ2-5, with a tentative D call TRBD2 (6 bases). The CDR3 runs 14 residues. CDR1 and CDR2 from the germline V gene are MDHEN and SYDVKM. V lost 3 bases and J 2 bases, leaving 10 bases between the germline ends. The CDR3 DNA follows: TGTGCCAGCAGTTTCGCGGGACCACAAGAGACCCAGTACTTC. It specifies CASSFAGPQETQYF.

This rearrangement joins TRBV5-6 to TRBJ1-5; D is unclear. Trimming took off 1 base at V and 1 base at J, with 9 bases between the two ends. This CDR3 contains 15 residues. Germline CDR1 SGHDT, CDR2 YYEEEE. CDR3 in amino acids: CASSLYTLSNQPQHF. The CDR3 DNA is TGTGCCAGCAGCTTGTACACCTTAAGCAATCAGCCCCAGCATTTT.

The V and J genes are TRBV5-4 and TRBJ1-1, with D possibly being TRBD1 (5 bases). Trimming left V 4 bases short and J 11 bases short, with 18 bases between. The CDR3 has 13 amino acids. Germline CDR1 is SGHNT and CDR2 is YYREEE (reference sequence). The DNA for the CDR3 is TGTGCCAGCAGCCAACAGGATGGGGTTTCGGCTTTCTTT. Amino acid sequence: CASSQQDGVSAFF.

This chain uses TRBV7-3 with TRBJ1-5; a possible D gene is TRBD1 (6 bases). V was clipped by 3 bases and J by 6 bases, with 9 bases between them. The CDR3 is made up of 13 amino acids. Germline CDR1 and CDR2: SGHTA and FQGTGA. The CDR3 bases are TGTGCCAGCAGCTTGGGGGCGGCTCAGCCCCAGCATTTT. Its protein product is CASSLGAAQPQHF.

The chain employs TRBV28 and TRBJ1-5; a possible D gene is TRBD1 (6 bases). V lost 7 bases and J 0 bases, leaving 10 bases between the germline ends. This CDR3 has 14 amino acids. CDR1 is MDHEN, CDR2 SYDVKM, per germline. This chain's CDR3 is CASIGGYSNQPQHF. In nucleotides, the CDR3 is TGTGCCAGCATAGGGGGTTATAGCAATCAGCCCCAGCATTTT.

The genes are TRBV2 and TRBJ1-4; no firm D call. This CDR3 has 15 amino acids. Trimming cost V 4 bases and J 0 bases, with 9 bases left between them. Germline values: CDR1 SNHLY, CDR2 FYNNEI. CDR3 amino acids: CASSGITATNEKLFF. DNA for the CDR3: TGTGCCAGCAGTGGGATCACGGCAACTAATGAAAAACTGTTTTTT. Combining the CDR3 with reference TRBV2 and TRBJ1-4 gives the whole variable domain EPEVTQTPSHQVTQMGQEVILRCVPISNHLYFYWYRQILGQKVEFLVSFYNNEISEKSEIFDDQFSVERPDGSNFTLKIRSTKLEDSAMYFCASSGITATNEKLFFGSGTQLSVL.

This chain connects TRBV18 to TRBJ1-3; D is possibly TRBD1 (5 bases). V was pared by 2 bases and J by 2 bases, with 10 bases between. Per the germline V gene, CDR1 is KGHSH and CDR2 is LQKENI. The CDR3 contains 15 residues. The CDR3 here is CASSPEGRPGNTIYF. The CDR3 DNA sequence: TGTGCCAGCTCACCAGAGGGGAGGCCTGGAAACACCATATATTTT. The full variable domain, with the rest looked up from reference TRBV18 and TRBJ1-3, is NAGVMQNPRHLVRRRGQEARLRCSPMKGHSHVYWYRQLPEEGLKFMVYLQKENIIDESGMPKERFSAEFPKEGPSILRIQQVVRGDSAAYFCASSPEGRPGNTIYFGEGSWLTVV.

This clone occurred a few times. The rearrangement joins TRBV7-3 to TRBJ2-1, with 12 bases lining up with TRBD2. V dropped 5 bases and J dropped 6; count of bases not matched to a gene: 23. The germline V gene encodes CDR1 SGHTA and CDR2 FQGTGA. The CDR3 consists of 21 residues. The DNA of the CDR3 is TGTGCCAGCAGCCTCGGTACGGGACTAGCGGGCAGCGTTACCCCTTTCAATGAGCAGTTCTTC. Its protein product is CASSLGTGLAGSVTPFNEQFF.

CDR3 DNA: TGTGCCAGCACCCTAGCGGGCCTCTACGAGCAGTACTTC. Amino acids: CASTLAGLYEQYF. The V and J genes are TRBV13 and TRBJ2-7, with 8 bases identical to TRBD2. The V segment lost 7 bases and the J segment 3 bases; nucleotides outside the gene matches: 5. CDR1 and CDR2 from the germline V gene are PRHDT and FYEKMQ (reference sequence). The CDR3 runs to 13 residues. Complete variable domain (other parts from reference TRBV13 and TRBJ2-7): AAGVIQSPRHLIKEKRETATLKCYPIPRHDTVYWYQQGPGQDPQFLISFYEKMQSDKGSIPDRFSAQQFSDYHSELNMSSLELGDSALYFCASTLAGLYEQYFGPGTRLTVT.

The chain uses TRBV6-1 and TRBJ2-5; 8 nucleotides agree with TRBD2. With 0 bases clipped from V and 7 bases from J, the junction kept 10 bases outside the gene matches. Germline-derived CDR1 and CDR2 are MNHNS and SASEGT. The CDR3 covers 16 residues. The CDR3 DNA sequence: TGTGCCAGCAGTGAAGCCCAGGTCGGGAGGGTGGGGACCCAGTACTTC. This codes for CASSEAQVGRVGTQYF.